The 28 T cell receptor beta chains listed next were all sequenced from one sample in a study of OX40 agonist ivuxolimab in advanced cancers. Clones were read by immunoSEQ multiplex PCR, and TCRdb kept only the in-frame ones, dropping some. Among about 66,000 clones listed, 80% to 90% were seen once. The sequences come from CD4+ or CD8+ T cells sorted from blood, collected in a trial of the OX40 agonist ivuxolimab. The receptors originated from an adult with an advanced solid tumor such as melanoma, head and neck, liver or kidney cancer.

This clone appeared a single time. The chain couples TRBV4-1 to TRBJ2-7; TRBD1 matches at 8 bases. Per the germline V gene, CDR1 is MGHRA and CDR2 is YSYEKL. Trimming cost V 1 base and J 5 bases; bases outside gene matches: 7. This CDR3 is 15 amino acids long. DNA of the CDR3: TGCGCCAGCAGCCAAGTACCCAGGGGGCAGAACGAGCAGTACTTC. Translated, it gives CASSQVPRGQNEQYF.

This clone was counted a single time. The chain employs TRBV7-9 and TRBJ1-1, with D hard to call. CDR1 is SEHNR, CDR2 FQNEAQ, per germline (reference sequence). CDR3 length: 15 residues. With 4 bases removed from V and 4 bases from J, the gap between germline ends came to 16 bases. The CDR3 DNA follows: TGTGCCAGCAGCTACTCCGGGGTCGGCGGCACTGAAGCTTTCTTT. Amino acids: CASSYSGVGGTEAFF.

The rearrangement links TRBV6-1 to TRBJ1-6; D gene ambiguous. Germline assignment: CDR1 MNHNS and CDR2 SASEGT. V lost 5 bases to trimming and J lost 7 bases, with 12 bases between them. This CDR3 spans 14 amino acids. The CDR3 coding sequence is TGTGCCAGCAGTTTGCGGAGAGGCAATTCACCCCTCCACTTT. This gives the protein CASSLRRGNSPLHF.

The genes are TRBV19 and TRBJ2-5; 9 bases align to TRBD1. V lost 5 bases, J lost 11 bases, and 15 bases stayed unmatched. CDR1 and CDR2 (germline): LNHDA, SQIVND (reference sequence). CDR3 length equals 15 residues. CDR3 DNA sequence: TGTGCCAGTAGTCTGCGTGGGGGGACAGGGCGGGAACAGTACTTC. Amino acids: CASSLRGGTGREQYF.

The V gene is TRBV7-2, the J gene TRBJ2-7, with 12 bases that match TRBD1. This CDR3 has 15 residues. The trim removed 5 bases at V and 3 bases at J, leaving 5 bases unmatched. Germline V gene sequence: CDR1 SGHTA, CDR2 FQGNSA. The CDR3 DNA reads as TGTGCCAGCAGCCTTCGGGACAGGGGGCTCTACGAGCAGTACTTC. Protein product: CASSLRDRGLYEQYF. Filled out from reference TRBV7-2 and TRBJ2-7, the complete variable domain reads GAGVSQSPSNKVTEKGKDVELRCDPISGHTALYWYRQSLGQGLEFLIYFQGNSAPDKSGLPSDRFSAERTGGSVSTLTIQRTQQEDSAVYLCASSLRDRGLYEQYFGPGTRLTVT.

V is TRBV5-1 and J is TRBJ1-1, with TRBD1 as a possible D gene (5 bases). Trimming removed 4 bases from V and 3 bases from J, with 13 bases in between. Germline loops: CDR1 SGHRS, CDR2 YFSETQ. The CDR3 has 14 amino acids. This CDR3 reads CASSPGAAYTEAFF. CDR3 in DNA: TGCGCCAGCAGCCCTGGGGCAGCGTACACTGAAGCTTTCTTT.

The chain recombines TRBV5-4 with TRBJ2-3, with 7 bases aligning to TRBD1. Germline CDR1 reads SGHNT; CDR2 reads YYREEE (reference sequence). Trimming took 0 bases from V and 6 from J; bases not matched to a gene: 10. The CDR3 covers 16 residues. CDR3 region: CASSLEDRSLADTQYF. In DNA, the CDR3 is TGTGCCAGCAGCTTGGAGGACAGGAGTCTGGCGGATACGCAGTATTTT.

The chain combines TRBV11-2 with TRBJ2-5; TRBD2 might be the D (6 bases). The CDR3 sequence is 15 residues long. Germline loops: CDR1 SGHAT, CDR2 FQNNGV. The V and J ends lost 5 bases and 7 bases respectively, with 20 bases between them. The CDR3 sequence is CASSLPSSGRGTQYF. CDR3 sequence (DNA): TGTGCCAGCAGCCTCCCCAGTAGCGGCCGGGGGACCCAGTACTTC.

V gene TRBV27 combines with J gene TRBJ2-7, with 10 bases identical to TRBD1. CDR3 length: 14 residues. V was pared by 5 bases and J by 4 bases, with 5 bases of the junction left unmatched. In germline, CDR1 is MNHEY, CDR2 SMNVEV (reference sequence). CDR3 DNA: TGTGCCAGCAGTGCCGGGACAGGGGTGTACGAGCAGTACTTC. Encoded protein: CASSAGTGVYEQYF.

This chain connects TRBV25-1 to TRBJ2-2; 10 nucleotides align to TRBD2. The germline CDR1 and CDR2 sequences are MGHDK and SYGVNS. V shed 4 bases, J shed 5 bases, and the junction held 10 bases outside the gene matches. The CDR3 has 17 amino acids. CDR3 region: CASSGQSASGRTGELFF. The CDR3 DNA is TGTGCCAGCAGTGGCCAATCGGCTAGCGGGAGAACCGGGGAGCTGTTTTTT. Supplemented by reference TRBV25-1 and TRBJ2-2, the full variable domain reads EADIYQTPRYLVIGTGKKITLECSQTMGHDKMYWYQQDPGMELHLIHYSYGVNSTEKGDLSSESTVSRIRTEHFPLTLESARPSHTSQYLCASSGQSASGRTGELFFGEGSRLTVL.

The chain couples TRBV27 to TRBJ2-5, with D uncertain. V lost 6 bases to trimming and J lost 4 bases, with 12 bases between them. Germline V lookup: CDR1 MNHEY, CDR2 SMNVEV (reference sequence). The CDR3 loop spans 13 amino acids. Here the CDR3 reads CASRGGFGETQYF. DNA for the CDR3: TGTGCCAGCAGGGGTGGGTTCGGAGAGACCCAGTACTTC.

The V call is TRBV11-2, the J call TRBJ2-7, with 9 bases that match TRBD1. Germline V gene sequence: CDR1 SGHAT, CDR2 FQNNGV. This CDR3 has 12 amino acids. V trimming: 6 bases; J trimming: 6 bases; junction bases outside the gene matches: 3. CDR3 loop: CASSLTGGEQYF. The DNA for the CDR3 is TGTGCCAGCAGTCTGACAGGGGGCGAGCAGTACTTC. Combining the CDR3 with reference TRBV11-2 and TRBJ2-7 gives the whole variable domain EAGVAQSPRYKIIEKRQSVAFWCNPISGHATLYWYQQILGQGPKLLIQFQNNGVVDDSQLPKDRFSAERLKGVDSTLKIQPAKLEDSAVYLCASSLTGGEQYFGPGTRLTVT.

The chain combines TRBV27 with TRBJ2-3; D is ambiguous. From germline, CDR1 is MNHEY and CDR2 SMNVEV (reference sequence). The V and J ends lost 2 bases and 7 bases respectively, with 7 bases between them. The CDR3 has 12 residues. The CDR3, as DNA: TGTGCCAGCAGTTTACCCCCCAATACGCAGTATTTT. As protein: CASSLPPNTQYF.

The CDR3 sequence is CAIQQGYTGELFF. The CDR3 region has the DNA TGTGCCATTCAACAGGGGTACACCGGGGAGCTGTTTTTT. J is TRBJ2-2 and V is TRBV2; 7 nucleotides match TRBD1. Germline assignment: CDR1 SNHLY and CDR2 FYNNEI. V shed 10 bases and J 3 bases; nucleotides not matched to a gene: 5. The CDR3 runs to 13 residues.

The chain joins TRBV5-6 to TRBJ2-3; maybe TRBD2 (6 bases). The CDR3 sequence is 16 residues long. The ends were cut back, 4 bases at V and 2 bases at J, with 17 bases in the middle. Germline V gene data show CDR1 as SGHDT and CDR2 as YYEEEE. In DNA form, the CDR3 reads TGTGCCAGCAGCGGAACCCGGGGGAGCGTCACAGATACGCAGTATTTT. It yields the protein CASSGTRGSVTDTQYF. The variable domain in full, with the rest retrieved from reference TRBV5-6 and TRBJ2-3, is DAGVTQSPTHLIKTRGQQVTLRCSPKSGHDTVSWYQQALGQGPQFIFQYYEEEERQRGNFPDRFSGHQFPNYSSELNVNALLLGDSALYLCASSGTRGSVTDTQYFGPGTRLTVL.

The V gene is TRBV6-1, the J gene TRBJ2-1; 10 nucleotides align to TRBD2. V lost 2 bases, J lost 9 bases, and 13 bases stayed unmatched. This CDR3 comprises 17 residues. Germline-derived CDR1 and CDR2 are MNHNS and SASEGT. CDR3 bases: TGTGCCAGCAGTGAACCTACGGGGGGACTAGCGCTTGGTGAGCAGTTCTTC. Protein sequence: CASSEPTGGLALGEQFF.

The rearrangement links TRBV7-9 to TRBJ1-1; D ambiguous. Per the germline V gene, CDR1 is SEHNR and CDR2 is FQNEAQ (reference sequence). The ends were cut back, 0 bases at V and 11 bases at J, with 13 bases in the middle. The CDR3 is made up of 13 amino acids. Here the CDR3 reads CASSLAHGLEAFF. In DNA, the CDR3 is TGTGCCAGCAGCTTAGCGCACGGGCTCGAGGCTTTCTTT.

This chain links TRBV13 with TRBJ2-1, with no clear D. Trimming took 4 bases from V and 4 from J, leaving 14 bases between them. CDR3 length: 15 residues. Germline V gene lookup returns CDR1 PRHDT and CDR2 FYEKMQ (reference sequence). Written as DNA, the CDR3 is TGTGCCAGCAGCTCATACATGGACGGATACAATGAGCAGTTCTTC. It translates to CASSSYMDGYNEQFF. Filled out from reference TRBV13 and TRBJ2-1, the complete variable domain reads AAGVIQSPRHLIKEKRETATLKCYPIPRHDTVYWYQQGPGQDPQFLISFYEKMQSDKGSIPDRFSAQQFSDYHSELNMSSLELGDSALYFCASSSYMDGYNEQFFGPGTRLTVL.

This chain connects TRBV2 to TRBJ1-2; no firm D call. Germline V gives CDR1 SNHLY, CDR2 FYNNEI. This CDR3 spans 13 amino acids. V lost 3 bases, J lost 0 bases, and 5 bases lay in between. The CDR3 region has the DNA TGTGCCAGCAGTGACGCGGCTAACTATGGCTACACCTTC. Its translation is CASSDAANYGYTF.

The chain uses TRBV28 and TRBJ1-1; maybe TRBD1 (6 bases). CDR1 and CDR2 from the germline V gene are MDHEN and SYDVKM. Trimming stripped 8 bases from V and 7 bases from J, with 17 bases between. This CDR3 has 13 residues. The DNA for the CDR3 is TGTGCCAGCTGTGGGCCGGGGGCCCTTGAAGCTTTCTTT. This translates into CASCGPGALEAFF.

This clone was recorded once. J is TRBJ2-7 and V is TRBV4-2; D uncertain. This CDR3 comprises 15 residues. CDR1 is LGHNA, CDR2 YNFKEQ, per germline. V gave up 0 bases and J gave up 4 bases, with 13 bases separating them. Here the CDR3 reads CASSQEPIPRYEQYF. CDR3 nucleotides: TGTGCCAGCAGCCAAGAGCCCATCCCCAGGTACGAGCAGTACTTC.

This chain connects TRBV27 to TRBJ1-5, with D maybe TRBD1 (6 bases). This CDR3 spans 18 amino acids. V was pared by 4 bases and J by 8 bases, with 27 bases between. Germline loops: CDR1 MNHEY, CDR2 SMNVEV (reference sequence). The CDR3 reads CASSSYNFQGTRAEPQHF. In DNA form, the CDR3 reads TGTGCCAGCAGTTCTTACAACTTCCAGGGGACCAGGGCTGAGCCCCAGCATTTT.

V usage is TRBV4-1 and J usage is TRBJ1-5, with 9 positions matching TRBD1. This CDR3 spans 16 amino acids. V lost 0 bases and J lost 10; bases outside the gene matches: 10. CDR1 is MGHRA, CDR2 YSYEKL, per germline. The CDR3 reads CASSQDEGQGLFPQHF. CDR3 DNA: TGCGCCAGCAGCCAAGATGAGGGACAGGGCCTGTTTCCCCAGCATTTT.

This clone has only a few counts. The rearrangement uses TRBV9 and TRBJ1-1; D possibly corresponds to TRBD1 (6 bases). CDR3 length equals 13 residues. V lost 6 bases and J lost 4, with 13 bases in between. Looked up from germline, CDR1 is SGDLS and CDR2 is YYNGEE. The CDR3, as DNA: TGTGCCAGCAAGGGGGGCCCAAGCACTGAAGCTTTCTTT. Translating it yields CASKGGPSTEAFF.

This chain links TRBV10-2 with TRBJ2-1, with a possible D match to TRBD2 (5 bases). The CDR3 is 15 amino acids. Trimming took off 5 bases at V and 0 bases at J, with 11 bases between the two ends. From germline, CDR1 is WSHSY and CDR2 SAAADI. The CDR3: CASSSAVSSYNEQFF. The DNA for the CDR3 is TGCGCCAGCAGTTCAGCGGTGAGCTCCTACAATGAGCAGTTCTTC.

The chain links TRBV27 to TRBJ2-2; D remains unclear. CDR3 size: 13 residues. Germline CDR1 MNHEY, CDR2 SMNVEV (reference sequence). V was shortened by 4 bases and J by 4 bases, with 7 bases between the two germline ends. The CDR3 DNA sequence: TGTGCCAGCAGTTACAGAAGCACCGGGGAGCTGTTTTTT. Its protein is CASSYRSTGELFF.

This chain's CDR3 is CASSFAGNTEAFF. Written as DNA, the CDR3 is TGTGCCAGCAGTTTCGCGGGGAACACTGAAGCTTTCTTT. The V gene is TRBV28, the J gene TRBJ1-1; D unclear. V lost 3 bases, J lost 1 base, and 6 bases lay in between. CDR1 is MDHEN, CDR2 SYDVKM, per germline. CDR3 length: 13 amino acids.

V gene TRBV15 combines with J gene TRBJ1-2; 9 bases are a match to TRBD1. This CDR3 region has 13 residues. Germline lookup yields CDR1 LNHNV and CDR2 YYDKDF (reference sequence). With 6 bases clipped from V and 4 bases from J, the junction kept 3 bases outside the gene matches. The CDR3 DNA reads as TGTGCCACCAGTGGACAGGGGACCTATGGCTACACCTTC. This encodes CATSGQGTYGYTF.